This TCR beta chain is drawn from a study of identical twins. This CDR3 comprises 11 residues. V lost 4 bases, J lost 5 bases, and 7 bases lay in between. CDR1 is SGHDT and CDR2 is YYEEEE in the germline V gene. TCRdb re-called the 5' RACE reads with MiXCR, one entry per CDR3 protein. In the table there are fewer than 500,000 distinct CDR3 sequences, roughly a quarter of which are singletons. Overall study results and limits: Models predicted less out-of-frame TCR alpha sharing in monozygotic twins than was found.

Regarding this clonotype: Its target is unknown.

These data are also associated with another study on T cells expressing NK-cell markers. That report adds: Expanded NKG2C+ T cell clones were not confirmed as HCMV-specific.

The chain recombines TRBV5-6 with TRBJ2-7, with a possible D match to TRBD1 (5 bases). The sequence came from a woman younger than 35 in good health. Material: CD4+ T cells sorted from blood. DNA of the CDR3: TGTGCCAGCAGCGTCAGGGACGAGCAGTACTTC. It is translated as CASSVRDEQYF.